Listed below are T cell receptor beta chains from one sample, sequenced in a study of T-cell memory formation after mild COVID-19. TCRdb re-called the 5' RACE reads with MiXCR, one entry per CDR3 protein. The repertoire holds hundreds of thousands of distinct CDR3 sequences, with around a sixth as singletons. The specimen was PBMCs or a T cell subset sorted from them (not recorded which). The receptors were gathered from a man younger than 30 who had mild COVID-19 (a few samples of this study predate the infection). Cell type and time point are not known. Each CDR3 is given with its conserved first and last residue. D genes are given only for firm matches. Part of the rows lack a size; the others show once, few, many or a class for expanded clones.

d_gene: -
abundance: -
v_gene: TRBV12-3/TRBV12-4
j_gene: TRBJ2-7
CDR3nt: TGTGCCAGCAGTTTGGTAGGGGCTTCCGAGCAGTACTTC
CDR3aa: CASSLVGASEQYF

d_gene: -
abundance: -
v_gene: TRBV20-1
j_gene: TRBJ1-6
CDR3nt: TGCAGTGCTAGCCTATCGGGACGGTTGAATTCACCCCTCCACTTT
CDR3aa: CSASLSGRLNSPLHF

d_gene: -
abundance: few
v_gene: TRBV12-3/TRBV12-4
j_gene: TRBJ2-3
CDR3nt: TGTGCCAGCAGAGGCGGACTCCTCCCGAGGTATTTT
CDR3aa: CASRGGLLPRYF

d_gene: TRBD2
abundance: few
v_gene: TRBV2
j_gene: TRBJ2-3
CDR3nt: TGTGCCAGCAGACCTAGCGGGGGGCCAGGATTAACCGATACGCAGTATTTT
CDR3aa: CASRPSGGPGLTDTQYF

d_gene: -
abundance: few
v_gene: TRBV28
j_gene: TRBJ2-5
CDR3nt: TGTGCCAGCAGACCCCCTCAGCTGTACCAAGAGACCCAGTACTTC
CDR3aa: CASRPPQLYQETQYF

d_gene: -
abundance: many
v_gene: TRBV12-3/TRBV12-4
j_gene: TRBJ2-3
CDR3nt: TGTGCCAGCAGTCCCTTCCCCAGGGCCCCAGATACGCAGTATTTT
CDR3aa: CASSPFPRAPDTQYF

d_gene: -
abundance: -
v_gene: TRBV12-3/TRBV12-4
j_gene: TRBJ2-2
CDR3nt: TGTGCCAGCAGTTTTCTTCACGGGGAGCTGTTTTTT
CDR3aa: CASSFLHGELFF

d_gene: -
abundance: -
v_gene: TRBV12-3/TRBV12-4
j_gene: TRBJ1-1
CDR3nt: TGTGCCAGCAGTCGAGCGGGAATGAACACTGAAGCTTTCTTT
CDR3aa: CASSRAGMNTEAFF

d_gene: -
abundance: many
v_gene: TRBV5-1
j_gene: TRBJ1-2
CDR3nt: TGCGCCAGCAGCTTGGGGCCAGGCAACTATGGCTACACCTTC
CDR3aa: CASSLGPGNYGYTF

d_gene: TRBD2
abundance: few
v_gene: TRBV4-3
j_gene: TRBJ2-1
CDR3nt: TGCGCCAGCAGCCCCAGAGCGGCAGCGGGGGGGCAGTATGAGCAGTTCTTC
CDR3aa: CASSPRAAAGGQYEQFF

d_gene: -
abundance: few
v_gene: TRBV7-9
j_gene: TRBJ1-2
CDR3nt: TGTGCCAGCAGCGTACCCGGGACTGCGTATGGCTACACCTTC
CDR3aa: CASSVPGTAYGYTF

d_gene: TRBD2
abundance: -
v_gene: TRBV14
j_gene: TRBJ2-4
CDR3nt: TGTGCCAGCAGCCGGTGGGGACTAGAAAACATTCAGTACTTC
CDR3aa: CASSRWGLENIQYF

d_gene: -
abundance: -
v_gene: TRBV4-3
j_gene: TRBJ1-2
CDR3nt: TGCGCCAGCAGCCCGGAGGACACTAACTATGGCTACACCTTC
CDR3aa: CASSPEDTNYGYTF

d_gene: -
abundance: few
v_gene: TRBV9
j_gene: TRBJ2-3
CDR3nt: TGTGCCAGCAGCTCCCGGTCAGGGGAATTGCAGTATTTT
CDR3aa: CASSSRSGELQYF

d_gene: -
abundance: few
v_gene: TRBV10-3
j_gene: TRBJ2-1
CDR3nt: TGTGCCATCAGCGATACCGGGCAGAAAGTTTACAATGAGCAGTTCTTC
CDR3aa: CAISDTGQKVYNEQFF

d_gene: TRBD1
abundance: many
v_gene: TRBV25-1
j_gene: TRBJ2-1
CDR3nt: TGTGCCAGCAGGAATTATGGGACAGGGGACAATGAGCAGTTCTTC
CDR3aa: CASRNYGTGDNEQFF

d_gene: TRBD2
abundance: -
v_gene: TRBV4-3
j_gene: TRBJ2-1
CDR3nt: TGCGCCAGCAGCCAAGATGGGACTAGCGGGGACGGAGGGCAGTTCTTC
CDR3aa: CASSQDGTSGDGGQFF

d_gene: -
abundance: -
v_gene: TRBV20-1
j_gene: TRBJ2-7
CDR3nt: TGCAGTGCTAATGGGGGTCCGTCCACCTACGAGCAGTACTTC
CDR3aa: CSANGGPSTYEQYF

d_gene: TRBD1
abundance: few
v_gene: TRBV6-1
j_gene: TRBJ2-7
CDR3nt: TGTGCCAGCAGTACAGGGGACAGTTTCTACGAGCAGTACTTC
CDR3aa: CASSTGDSFYEQYF

d_gene: -
abundance: few
v_gene: TRBV7-9
j_gene: TRBJ2-2
CDR3nt: TGTGCCAGCAGCTTATCTTCTTTCCCCACCGGGGAGCTGTTTTTT
CDR3aa: CASSLSSFPTGELFF

d_gene: TRBD2
abundance: -
v_gene: TRBV7-6
j_gene: TRBJ2-7
CDR3nt: TGTGCCAGCAGCGTTGGGACTAGCGGGACCCCTTACGAGCAGTACTTC
CDR3aa: CASSVGTSGTPYEQYF

d_gene: TRBD2
abundance: -
v_gene: TRBV5-1
j_gene: TRBJ2-3
CDR3nt: TGCGCCAGCAGCATCGGAGCGGGGGGGAGCACAGATACGCAGTATTTT
CDR3aa: CASSIGAGGSTDTQYF

d_gene: -
abundance: -
v_gene: TRBV9
j_gene: TRBJ2-3
CDR3nt: TGTGCCAGCAGCGACGAGACGTTGCAGTATTTT
CDR3aa: CASSDETLQYF

d_gene: TRBD1
abundance: -
v_gene: TRBV6-5
j_gene: TRBJ1-6
CDR3nt: TGTGCCAGCACCCACCGGACAGGGGGTTCACCCCTCCACTTT
CDR3aa: CASTHRTGGSPLHF

d_gene: -
abundance: -
v_gene: TRBV18
j_gene: TRBJ1-2
CDR3nt: TGTGCCAGCTCACCGGATTTCGCAGAAGGCTACACCTTC
CDR3aa: CASSPDFAEGYTF

d_gene: -
abundance: -
v_gene: TRBV27
j_gene: TRBJ2-1
CDR3nt: TGTGCCAGCAGCCTCGGTGCGGTGGGGGGCAGGGATGAGCAGTTCTTC
CDR3aa: CASSLGAVGGRDEQFF

d_gene: -
abundance: -
v_gene: TRBV5-1
j_gene: TRBJ1-2
CDR3nt: TGCGCCAGCAGCTCGCCGCAGCAAGCTAACTATGGCTACACCTTC
CDR3aa: CASSSPQQANYGYTF

d_gene: -
abundance: few
v_gene: TRBV7-2
j_gene: TRBJ2-3
CDR3nt: TGTGCCAGCAGCCCCCACACCGGACGCACAGATACGCAGTATTTT
CDR3aa: CASSPHTGRTDTQYF

d_gene: TRBD2
abundance: -
v_gene: TRBV11-2
j_gene: TRBJ2-3
CDR3nt: TGTGCCAGCAGCGAAACTAGCGGGGGCCCCGGTTCGCAGTATTTT
CDR3aa: CASSETSGGPGSQYF

d_gene: -
abundance: few
v_gene: TRBV10-3
j_gene: TRBJ1-5
CDR3nt: TGTGCCATCAGTGATTTGGGAGCTAATCAGCCCCAGCATTTT
CDR3aa: CAISDLGANQPQHF

d_gene: -
abundance: few
v_gene: TRBV3-1
j_gene: TRBJ2-6
CDR3nt: TGTGCCAGCAGCCAAGATGCTAGTTTTGGGGCCAACGTCCTGACTTTC
CDR3aa: CASSQDASFGANVLTF

d_gene: -
abundance: few
v_gene: TRBV29-1
j_gene: TRBJ1-3
CDR3nt: TGCAGCGTTAGGCTATTCTCTGGAAACACCATATATTTT
CDR3aa: CSVRLFSGNTIYF

d_gene: TRBD1
abundance: few
v_gene: TRBV29-1
j_gene: TRBJ2-1
CDR3nt: TGCAGCGTTGAATCGGTTGGACAGGGGGCGAAAACCTACAATGAGCAGTTCTTC
CDR3aa: CSVESVGQGAKTYNEQFF

d_gene: -
abundance: few
v_gene: TRBV6-6
j_gene: TRBJ2-1
CDR3nt: TGTGCCAGCAGTTACGCTAGCGAGGGGGGTAATGAGCAGTTCTTC
CDR3aa: CASSYASEGGNEQFF

d_gene: -
abundance: -
v_gene: TRBV18
j_gene: TRBJ1-6
CDR3nt: TGTGCCAGCTCACCCATGACAGCAGATAATTCACCCCTCCACTTT
CDR3aa: CASSPMTADNSPLHF

d_gene: TRBD1
abundance: -
v_gene: TRBV7-2
j_gene: TRBJ1-2
CDR3nt: TGTGCCAGCAGCTTAGGGACAGGGAGGAACTATGGCTACACCTTC
CDR3aa: CASSLGTGRNYGYTF

d_gene: -
abundance: -
v_gene: TRBV7-7
j_gene: TRBJ1-4
CDR3nt: TGTGCTAGCAGCGAGAACAGGGACGAAAAACTGTTTTTT
CDR3aa: CASSENRDEKLFF

d_gene: -
abundance: many
v_gene: TRBV18
j_gene: TRBJ2-5
CDR3nt: TGTGCCAGCTCACCGACCGGGTACCAAGAGACCCAGTACTTC
CDR3aa: CASSPTGYQETQYF

d_gene: -
abundance: -
v_gene: TRBV5-1
j_gene: TRBJ1-2
CDR3nt: TGCGCCAGCAGCCAGAGCTACCCAGGGATTCGCTATGGCTACACCTTC
CDR3aa: CASSQSYPGIRYGYTF

d_gene: -
abundance: once
v_gene: TRBV18
j_gene: TRBJ1-1
CDR3nt: TGTGCCAGCTCACCACCGAATACTGGGTGGAACACTGAAGCTTTCTTT
CDR3aa: CASSPPNTGWNTEAFF

d_gene: -
abundance: few
v_gene: TRBV9
j_gene: TRBJ2-1
CDR3nt: TGTGCCAGCAGCGGCCAACGCGCCTGGAATGAGCAGTTCTTC
CDR3aa: CASSGQRAWNEQFF

d_gene: -
abundance: -
v_gene: TRBV20-1
j_gene: TRBJ1-6
CDR3nt: TGCAGTGCCCTCCCCCGGGGGGGTTCACCCCTCCACTTT
CDR3aa: CSALPRGGSPLHF

d_gene: -
abundance: few
v_gene: TRBV5-6
j_gene: TRBJ2-1
CDR3nt: TGTGCCAGCAGCTTGTGGAGGATCAATGAGCAGTTCTTC
CDR3aa: CASSLWRINEQFF

d_gene: -
abundance: few
v_gene: TRBV20-1
j_gene: TRBJ1-1
CDR3nt: TGCAGTGCTAGGTCTGGCAGGGGAGACACTGAAGCTTTCTTT
CDR3aa: CSARSGRGDTEAFF

d_gene: -
abundance: many
v_gene: TRBV5-1
j_gene: TRBJ1-1
CDR3nt: TGCGCCAGCGGTCAAATAGGGAACACTGAAGCTTTCTTT
CDR3aa: CASGQIGNTEAFF

d_gene: TRBD1
abundance: -
v_gene: TRBV7-9
j_gene: TRBJ1-3
CDR3nt: TGTGCCAGCAGCATGGGACAGCCCTCTGGAAACACCATATATTTT
CDR3aa: CASSMGQPSGNTIYF

d_gene: -
abundance: -
v_gene: TRBV27
j_gene: TRBJ2-3
CDR3nt: TGTGCCAGCAGTCCTCTCCGGCAGGGAGCTAGCACAGATACGCAGTATTTT
CDR3aa: CASSPLRQGASTDTQYF

d_gene: TRBD1
abundance: few
v_gene: TRBV28
j_gene: TRBJ2-3
CDR3nt: TGTGCCAGCAGGCAACAGGGGGGAGATACGCAGTATTTT
CDR3aa: CASRQQGGDTQYF

d_gene: TRBD1
abundance: few
v_gene: TRBV24-1
j_gene: TRBJ1-2
CDR3nt: TGTGCCACCAGTGACCCGGGACAGCTCTATGGCTACACCTTC
CDR3aa: CATSDPGQLYGYTF

d_gene: TRBD2
abundance: few
v_gene: TRBV5-1
j_gene: TRBJ2-1
CDR3nt: TGCGCCAGCAGCGCTAGACCGGGACTAGCGGGGGCATCCTACAATGAGCAGTTCTTC
CDR3aa: CASSARPGLAGASYNEQFF